In this sample, the clone carrying this TCR beta chain turned up many times. The germline CDR1 and CDR2 sequences are ENHRY and SYGVKD. The germline V and J ends were trimmed by 3 bases and 3 bases, with 9 bases remaining between them. The CDR3 is made up of 13 amino acids. Preparation of the TCRbeta library used unique molecular identifiers. TCRdb independently ran MiXCR on the PCR reads; one entry per CDR3 protein. In the table there are a few hundred thousand distinct CDR3 sequences, around 9.9% of which are singletons. These data come from a study of T-cell reconstitution after alpha-beta-depleted transplantation in children.

The source was PBMCs, collected before TCRalphabeta/CD19-depleted stem cell transplant. The chain combines TRBV10-3 with TRBJ2-7; D possibly corresponds to TRBD1 (6 bases). This clonotype was obtained from a child under two years old with acute myeloid leukemia, due to receive a stem cell transplant. The CDR3 sequence is CAISDRGDYEQYF. The CDR3 DNA reads as TGTGCCATCAGTGACAGGGGAGACTACGAGCAGTACTTC.